The 20 T cell receptor beta chains below all came from one sample that was sequenced in a study of CD8 T cells in ankylosing spondylitis. Study findings and constraints: A TCR beta motif made of about 8 highly homologous variants seemed typical of ankylosing spondylitis blood.

These receptors' targets are unknown. One entry per CDR3 protein results from TCRdb running MiXCR on the 5' RACE reads. Counted here are over 200,000 distinct CDR3 sequences, about 16% occurring once; the ten biggest clones make up more than 40%. Material: blood, either unsorted or a sorted T cell fraction (not recorded which). The receptors were sampled from a male donor with ankylosing spondylitis.

The chain employs TRBV14 and TRBJ1-1; D unresolved. CDR3 length equals 12 residues. V was shortened by 4 bases and J by 6 bases, with 9 bases between the two germline ends. Per the germline V gene, CDR1 is SGHDN and CDR2 is FVKESK. The CDR3 is CASSPGHSEAFF. The CDR3 DNA reads TGTGCCAGCAGCCCCGGGCACTCTGAAGCTTTCTTT.

The genes are TRBV7-9 and TRBJ1-1; no reliable D call. CDR3 length: 14 amino acids. Trimming removed 2 bases from V and 2 bases from J, with 9 bases in between. Germline loops: CDR1 SEHNR, CDR2 FQNEAQ (reference sequence). For the CDR3, the DNA is TGTGCCAGCAGCTTAATTGAGCTTAACACTGAAGCTTTCTTT. Translated: CASSLIELNTEAFF. The variable domain in full, with the rest retrieved from reference TRBV7-9 and TRBJ1-1, is DTGVSQNPRHKITKRGQNVTFRCDPISEHNRLYWYRQTLGQGPEFLTYFQNEAQLEKSRLLSDRFSAERPKGSFSTLEIQRTEQGDSAMYLCASSLIELNTEAFFGQGTRLTVV.

This clonotype was seen a handful of times. This chain joins TRBV7-9 and TRBJ1-2; no definite D call. This CDR3 spans 14 amino acids. Germline lookup yields CDR1 SEHNR and CDR2 FQNEAQ (reference sequence). Trimming removed 5 bases from V and 6 bases from J, with 16 bases in between. For the CDR3, the DNA is TGTGCCAGCAGCGTAGACAACCCCGGGGATGGCTACACCTTC. It specifies CASSVDNPGDGYTF.

This chain connects TRBV4-3 to TRBJ2-7; perhaps TRBD2 as D (5 bases). V lost 0 bases to trimming and J lost 3 bases, with 12 bases between them. This CDR3 is 15 amino acids long. CDR1 is LGHNA and CDR2 is YSLEER in the germline V gene. The CDR3 DNA follows: TGCGCCAGCAGCCAAGATATCGTTAGCGACTACGAGCAGTACTTC. This encodes CASSQDIVSDYEQYF.

This clonotype has a handful of counts. The chain employs TRBV6-2 or TRBV6-3 and TRBJ2-7; no definite D call. The CDR3 is made up of 13 amino acids. V was shortened by 2 bases and J by 0 bases, with 5 bases between the two germline ends. Germline V gene sequence: CDR1 MNHEY, CDR2 SVGEGT. CDR3 bases: TGTGCCAGCAGTTACGACGGCTCCTACGAGCAGTACTTC. It specifies CASSYDGSYEQYF.

The rearrangement links TRBV11-2 to TRBJ2-1; possible D gene TRBD2, 5 bases. Trimming cost V 1 base and J 4 bases, with 8 bases left between them. CDR1 SGHAT and CDR2 FQNNGV come from the germline V gene. The CDR3 has 14 residues. CDR3 in DNA: TGTGCCAGCAGCTTAGGCGAGGGATACAATGAGCAGTTCTTC. Residues: CASSLGEGYNEQFF.

This chain links TRBV7-3 with TRBJ2-7; 10 nucleotides match TRBD2. Germline CDR1 and CDR2: SGHTA and FQGTGA. CDR3 size: 15 residues. Trimming cost V 2 bases and J 4 bases; bases outside gene matches: 5. Written as DNA, the CDR3 is TGTGCCAGCAGCTTAGGAATAGCGGGAGGTTACGAGCAGTACTTC. It encodes CASSLGIAGGYEQYF.

This clonotype was seen more than once but under ten times. The V gene is TRBV3-1, the J gene TRBJ2-7; perhaps TRBD1 as D (6 bases). Germline assignment: CDR1 LGHDT and CDR2 YNNKEL (reference sequence). Trimming removed 3 bases from V and 6 bases from J, with 9 bases in between. The CDR3 is 12 residues long. This CDR3 reads CASSQTGTEQYF. In nucleotides, the CDR3 is TGTGCCAGCAGCCAGACAGGTACCGAGCAGTACTTC.

This clonotype was seen more than once but under ten times. The chain employs TRBV30 and TRBJ2-1; D is unclear. Germline V gene lookup returns CDR1 GTSNPN and CDR2 SVGIG (reference sequence). This CDR3 is 13 amino acids long. V lost 2 bases and J 6 bases, leaving 11 bases between the germline ends. The CDR3 protein is CAWSPTRANEQFF. The CDR3 nucleotides read TGTGCCTGGAGTCCCACCCGAGCCAATGAGCAGTTCTTC. Drawing the rest from reference TRBV30 and TRBJ2-1, the complete variable domain is SQTIHQWPATLVQPVGSPLSLECTVEGTSNPNLYWYRQAAGRGLQLLFYSVGIGQISSEVPQNLSASRPQDRQFILSSKKLLLSDSGFYLCAWSPTRANEQFFGPGTRLTVL.

This clonotype was seen more than once but under ten times. The rearrangement links TRBV27 to TRBJ2-3, with 9 bases lining up with TRBD1. Losses at the gene ends were 6 bases for V and 0 bases for J; bases not matched to a gene: 7. Germline V lookup: CDR1 MNHEY, CDR2 SMNVEV (reference sequence). The CDR3 spans 16 residues. For the CDR3, the DNA is TGTGCCAGCAGCCCCGACAGGGGGACTAGCACAGATACGCAGTATTTT. As protein: CASSPDRGTSTDTQYF.

The sample holds one count of this clonotype. J is TRBJ2-7 and V is TRBV28; 7 positions agree with TRBD2. The CDR3 contains 12 residues. The junction had 6 bases not matched to a gene; V was cut back by 1 base and J by 12 bases. Germline V gene lookup returns CDR1 MDHEN and CDR2 SYDVKM. The CDR3: CASSLYAGELYF. In DNA form, the CDR3 reads TGTGCCAGCAGTTTATATGCGGGAGAGTTGTACTTC.

The J gene is TRBJ1-6, the V gene TRBV19; D gene uncertain. The CDR3 loop spans 13 amino acids. V lost 4 bases and J 6 bases, leaving 7 bases between the germline ends. Germline CDR1 reads LNHDA; CDR2 reads SQIVND (reference sequence). The CDR3 is CASSSALNSPLHF. In DNA form, the CDR3 reads TGTGCCAGTAGTAGCGCTCTTAATTCACCCCTCCACTTT.

This clonotype has only a few counts. The chain carries TRBV4-1 and TRBJ2-7; 7 positions agree with TRBD1. Losses at the gene ends were 0 bases for V and 0 bases for J; bases not matched to a gene: 14. The CDR3 has 19 residues. Germline CDR1 reads MGHRA; CDR2 reads YSYEKL. In DNA form, the CDR3 reads TGCGCCAGCAGCCAAGATAGTACAGCGGTACGGGACAGCTCCTACGAGCAGTACTTC. It codes for CASSQDSTAVRDSSYEQYF.

The chain couples TRBV20-1 to TRBJ2-5, with 10 bases matching TRBD2. Germline trimming cut 2 bases from V and 1 base from J; bases unmatched to any gene: 7. In germline, CDR1 is DFQATT, CDR2 SNEGSKA (reference sequence). The CDR3 sequence is 16 residues long. The CDR3 protein is CSARPWASGGQETQYF. The CDR3 nucleotides read TGCAGTGCTAGACCATGGGCTAGCGGGGGCCAAGAGACCCAGTACTTC.

The rearrangement links TRBV27 to TRBJ1-1; 9 bases fit TRBD1. Germline CDR1 reads MNHEY; CDR2 reads SMNVEV (reference sequence). This CDR3 has 14 amino acids. J lost 1 base, V lost 7 bases, and 4 bases had no gene match. CDR3 region: CASTPGQGNTEAFF. CDR3 nucleotide sequence: TGTGCCAGCACCCCGGGACAGGGGAACACTGAAGCTTTCTTT.

The rearrangement links TRBV7-9 to TRBJ1-2; a weak D match, TRBD1 (6 bases). The V end was cut by 5 bases, the J end by 4 bases, with 17 bases between. CDR3 length equals 15 residues. CDR1 is SEHNR, CDR2 FQNEAQ, per germline (reference sequence). The CDR3 coding sequence is TGTGCCAGCAGCCCTCCGGGACAAGTTCCCTATGGCTACACCTTC. Translation: CASSPPGQVPYGYTF.

This clonotype was picked up many times. This chain links TRBV29-1 with TRBJ2-3, with TRBD2 matching 13 bases. Germline V CDR1 and CDR2: SQVTM, ANQGSEA. V lost 6 bases and J lost 5; bases outside the gene matches: 5. The CDR3 covers 14 residues. CDR3 coding DNA: TGCAGCGTCGGAGGACTAGCGGGAGTAGATACGCAGTATTTT. As protein: CSVGGLAGVDTQYF.

This clonotype showed up many times. The chain employs TRBV12-3 or TRBV12-4 and TRBJ2-1, with a possible D match to TRBD1 (5 bases). The CDR3 loop spans 13 amino acids. V shed 3 bases and J shed 5 bases, with 8 bases lying between them. DNA of the CDR3: TGTGCCAGCAGTTTTCAGGGTAACAATGAGCAGTTCTTC. Protein: CASSFQGNNEQFF.

The genes are TRBV9 and TRBJ1-5; 7 bases map to TRBD1. The CDR3 extends over 14 amino acids. Germline CDR1 SGDLS, CDR2 YYNGEE. V lost 3 bases to trimming and J lost 6 bases; unmatched junction nucleotides: 6. The CDR3 coding sequence is TGTGCCAGCAGCGGAGGGGGCGTAGGTCAGCCCCAGCATTTT. It specifies CASSGGGVGQPQHF.

The rearrangement joins TRBV3-1 to TRBJ1-6, with 9 bases identical to TRBD1. V gave up 3 bases and J gave up 10 bases; unmatched junction bases: 7. The CDR3 extends over 15 amino acids. Germline CDR1 reads LGHDT; CDR2 reads YNNKEL (reference sequence). CDR3 sequence: CASSHPGTGHSPLHF. In DNA form, the CDR3 reads TGTGCCAGCAGCCACCCCGGGACAGGGCACTCACCCCTCCACTTT.